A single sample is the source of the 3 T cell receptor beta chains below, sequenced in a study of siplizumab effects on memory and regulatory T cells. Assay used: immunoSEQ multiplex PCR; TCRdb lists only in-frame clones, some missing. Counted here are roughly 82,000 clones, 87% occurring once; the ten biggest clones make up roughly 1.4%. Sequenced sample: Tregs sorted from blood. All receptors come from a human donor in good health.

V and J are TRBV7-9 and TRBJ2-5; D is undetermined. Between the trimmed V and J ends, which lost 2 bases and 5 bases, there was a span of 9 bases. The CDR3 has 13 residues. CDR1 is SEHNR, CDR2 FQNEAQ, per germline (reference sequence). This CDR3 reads CASSLIFTETQYF. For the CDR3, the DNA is TGTGCCAGCAGCTTAATCTTTACCGAGACCCAGTACTTC.

The CDR3 spells CSAFSGGGTDTQYF. The CDR3 DNA reads TGCAGCGCTTTTAGCGGGGGGGGCACAGATACGCAGTATTTT. This rearrangement joins TRBV29-1 to TRBJ2-3; the match to TRBD2 covers 11 bases. J was trimmed by 1 base and V by 7 bases; bases with no gene match: 4. From germline, CDR1 is SQVTM and CDR2 ANQGSEA. There are 14 residues in the CDR3.

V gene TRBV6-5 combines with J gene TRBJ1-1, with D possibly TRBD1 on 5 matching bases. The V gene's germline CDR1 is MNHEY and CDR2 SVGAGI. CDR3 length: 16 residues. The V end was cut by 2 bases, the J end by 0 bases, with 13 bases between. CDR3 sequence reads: CASSYGPPGLNTEAFF. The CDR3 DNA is TGTGCCAGCAGTTACGGGCCTCCGGGGCTGAACACTGAAGCTTTCTTT.